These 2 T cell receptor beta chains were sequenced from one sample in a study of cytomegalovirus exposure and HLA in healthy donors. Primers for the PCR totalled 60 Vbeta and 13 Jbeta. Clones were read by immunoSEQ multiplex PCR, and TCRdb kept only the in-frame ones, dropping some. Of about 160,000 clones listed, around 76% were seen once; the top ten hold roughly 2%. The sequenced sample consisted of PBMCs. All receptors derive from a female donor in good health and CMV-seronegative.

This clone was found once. The CDR3 here is CASSPIGTSGGQSQYF. The CDR3 nucleotides are TGTGCCAGCAGCCCCATCGGGACTAGCGGGGGCCAATCGCAGTATTTT. The V call is TRBV11-1, the J call TRBJ2-3; 14 positions agree with TRBD2. This CDR3 is 16 amino acids long. The J segment lost 10 bases and the V segment lost 5 bases, leaving 11 bases of the junction unmatched. The V gene's germline CDR1 is SGHAT and CDR2 FQDESV (reference sequence).

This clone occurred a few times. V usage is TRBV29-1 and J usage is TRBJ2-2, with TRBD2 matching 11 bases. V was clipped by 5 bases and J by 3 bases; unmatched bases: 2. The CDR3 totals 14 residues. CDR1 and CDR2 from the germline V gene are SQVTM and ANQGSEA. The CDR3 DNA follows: TGCAGCGTTTATAGCGGGAGGGACACCGGGGAGCTGTTTTTT. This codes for CSVYSGRDTGELFF.